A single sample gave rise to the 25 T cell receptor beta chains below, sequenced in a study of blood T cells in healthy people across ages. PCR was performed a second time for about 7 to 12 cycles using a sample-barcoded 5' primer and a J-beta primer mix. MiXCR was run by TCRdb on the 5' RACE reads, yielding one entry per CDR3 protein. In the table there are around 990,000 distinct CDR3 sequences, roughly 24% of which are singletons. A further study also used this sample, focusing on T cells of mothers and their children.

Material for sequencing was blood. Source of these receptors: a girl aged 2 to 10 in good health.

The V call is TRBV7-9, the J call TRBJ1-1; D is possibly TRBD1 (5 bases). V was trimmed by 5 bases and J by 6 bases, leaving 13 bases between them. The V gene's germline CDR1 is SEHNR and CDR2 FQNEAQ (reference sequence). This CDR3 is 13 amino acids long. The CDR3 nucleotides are TGTGCCAGCAGCCAAAGGGGCGGCCCTGAAGCTTTCTTT. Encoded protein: CASSQRGGPEAFF.

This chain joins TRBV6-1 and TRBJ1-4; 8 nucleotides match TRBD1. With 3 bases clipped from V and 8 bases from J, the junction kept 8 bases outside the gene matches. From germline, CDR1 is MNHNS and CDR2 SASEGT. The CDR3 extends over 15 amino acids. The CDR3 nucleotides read TGTGCCAGCAGTGACTTCAGGGGGCTGGGAGAAAAACTGTTTTTT. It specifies CASSDFRGLGEKLFF.

The CDR3 region has the DNA TGTGCCAGCAGTTACAGGGTGAAGGGCACCGGGGAGCTGTTTTTT. This gives the protein CASSYRVKGTGELFF. The chain carries TRBV28 and TRBJ2-2; the D gene is possibly TRBD1 (6 bases). Germline CDR1 and CDR2: MDHEN and SYDVKM. The CDR3 totals 15 residues. V lost 4 bases and J lost 4, with 13 bases in between.

This CDR3 reads CASSQDLTGGHQSQFF. CDR3 in DNA: TGTGCCAGCAGCCAAGATTTAACGGGAGGGCATCAGTCTCAGTTCTTC. The chain employs TRBV3-1 and TRBJ2-1; TRBD2 aligns across 8 bases. Germline V CDR1 and CDR2: LGHDT, YNNKEL (reference sequence). After removal of 0 bases from V and 13 bases from J, the junction contained 14 bases not matched to a gene. CDR3 length: 16 residues.

Here the CDR3 reads CSVSPQLNTEAFF. In nucleotides, the CDR3 is TGCAGCGTGTCCCCCCAACTGAACACTGAAGCTTTCTTT. V usage is TRBV29-1 and J usage is TRBJ1-1; D is uncertain. Germline loops: CDR1 SQVTM, CDR2 ANQGSEA. With 6 bases removed from V and 0 bases from J, the gap between germline ends came to 11 bases. There are 13 residues in the CDR3.

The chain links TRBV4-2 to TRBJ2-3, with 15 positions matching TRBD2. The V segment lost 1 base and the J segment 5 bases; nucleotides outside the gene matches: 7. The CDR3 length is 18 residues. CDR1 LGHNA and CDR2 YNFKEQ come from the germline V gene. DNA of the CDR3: TGTGCCAGCAGCCAAGCCCGGGGACTAGCGGGGGGTCGAGATACGCAGTATTTT. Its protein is CASSQARGLAGGRDTQYF.

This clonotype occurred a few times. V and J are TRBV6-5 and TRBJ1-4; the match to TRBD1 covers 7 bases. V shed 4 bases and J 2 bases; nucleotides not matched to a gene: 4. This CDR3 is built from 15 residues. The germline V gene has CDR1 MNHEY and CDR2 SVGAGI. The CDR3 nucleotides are TGTGCCAGCAGTTCGACAGGGCGGACTAATGAAAAACTGTTTTTT. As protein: CASSSTGRTNEKLFF.

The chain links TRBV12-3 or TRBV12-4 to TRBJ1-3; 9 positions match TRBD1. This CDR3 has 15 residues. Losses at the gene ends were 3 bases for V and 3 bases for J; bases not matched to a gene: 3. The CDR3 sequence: CASSFNRGHGNTIYF. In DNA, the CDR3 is TGTGCCAGCAGTTTTAACAGGGGGCATGGAAACACCATATATTTT.

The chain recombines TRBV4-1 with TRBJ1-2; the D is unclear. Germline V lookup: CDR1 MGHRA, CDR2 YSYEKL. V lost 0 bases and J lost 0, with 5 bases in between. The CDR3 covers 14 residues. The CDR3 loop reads CASSQDPANYGYTF. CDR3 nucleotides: TGCGCCAGCAGCCAAGACCCAGCTAACTATGGCTACACCTTC.

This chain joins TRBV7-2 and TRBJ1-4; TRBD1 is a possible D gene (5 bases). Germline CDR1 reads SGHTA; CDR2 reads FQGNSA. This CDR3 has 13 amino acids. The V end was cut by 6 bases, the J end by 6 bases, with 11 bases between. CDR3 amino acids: CASRTGGDEKLFF. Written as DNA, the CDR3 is TGTGCCAGCAGAACCGGGGGGGATGAAAAACTGTTTTTT.

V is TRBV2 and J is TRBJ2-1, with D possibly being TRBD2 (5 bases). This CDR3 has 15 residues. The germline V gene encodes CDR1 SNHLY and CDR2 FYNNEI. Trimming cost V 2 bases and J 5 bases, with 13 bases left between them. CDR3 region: CASSETVYGDNEQFF. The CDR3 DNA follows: TGTGCCAGCAGTGAAACTGTGTACGGGGACAATGAGCAGTTCTTC.

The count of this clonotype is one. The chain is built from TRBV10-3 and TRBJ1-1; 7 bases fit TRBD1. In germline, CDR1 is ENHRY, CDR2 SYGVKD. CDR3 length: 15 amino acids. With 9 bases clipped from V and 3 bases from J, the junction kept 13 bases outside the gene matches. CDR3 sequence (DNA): TGTGCCATGCGGGAAGGGGGCGCGGGGGACACTGAAGCTTTCTTT. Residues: CAMREGGAGDTEAFF.

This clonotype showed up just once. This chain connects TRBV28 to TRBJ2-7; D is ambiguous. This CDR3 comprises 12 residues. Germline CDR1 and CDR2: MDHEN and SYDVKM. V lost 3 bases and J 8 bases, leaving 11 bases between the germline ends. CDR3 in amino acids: CASSFTLVKQYF. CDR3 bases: TGTGCCAGCAGTTTCACCTTGGTTAAGCAGTACTTC. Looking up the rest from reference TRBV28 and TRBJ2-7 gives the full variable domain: DVKVTQSSRYLVKRTGEKVFLECVQDMDHENMFWYRQDPGLGLRLIYFSYDVKMKEKGDIPEGYSVSREKKERFSLILESASTNQTSMYLCASSFTLVKQYFGPGTRLTVT.

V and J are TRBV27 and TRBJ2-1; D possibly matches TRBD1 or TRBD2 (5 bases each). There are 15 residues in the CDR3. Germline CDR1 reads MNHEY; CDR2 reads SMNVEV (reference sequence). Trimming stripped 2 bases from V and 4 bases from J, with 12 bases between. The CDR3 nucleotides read TGTGCCAGCAGTTTACGGGACCACCCGTACAATGAGCAGTTCTTC. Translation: CASSLRDHPYNEQFF.

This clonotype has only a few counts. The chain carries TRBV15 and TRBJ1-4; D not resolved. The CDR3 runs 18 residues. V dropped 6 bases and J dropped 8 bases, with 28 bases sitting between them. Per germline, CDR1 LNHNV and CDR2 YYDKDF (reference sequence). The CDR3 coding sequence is TGTGCCACCAGTACTGGCCCTTCCCGGACCTCAACCGACGAAAAACTGTTTTTT. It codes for CATSTGPSRTSTDEKLFF.

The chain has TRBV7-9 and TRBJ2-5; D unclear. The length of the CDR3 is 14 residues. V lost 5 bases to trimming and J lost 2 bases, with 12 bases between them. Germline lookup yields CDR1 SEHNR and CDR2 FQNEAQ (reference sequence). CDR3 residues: CASSVPTAQETQYF. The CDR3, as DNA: TGTGCCAGCAGCGTCCCAACAGCTCAAGAGACCCAGTACTTC.

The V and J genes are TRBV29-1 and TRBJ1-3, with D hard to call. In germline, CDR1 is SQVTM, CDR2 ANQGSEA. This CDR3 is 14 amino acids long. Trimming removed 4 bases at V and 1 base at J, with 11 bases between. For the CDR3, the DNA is TGCAGCGTTGCCGGGATCAATTCTGGAAACACCATATATTTT. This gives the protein CSVAGINSGNTIYF.

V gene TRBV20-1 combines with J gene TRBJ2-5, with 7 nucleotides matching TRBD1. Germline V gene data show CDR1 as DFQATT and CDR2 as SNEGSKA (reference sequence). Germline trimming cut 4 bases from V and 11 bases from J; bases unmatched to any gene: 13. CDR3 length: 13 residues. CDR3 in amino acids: CSAIITGEIEQYF. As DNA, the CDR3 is TGCAGTGCTATAATAACAGGGGAGATTGAGCAGTACTTC.

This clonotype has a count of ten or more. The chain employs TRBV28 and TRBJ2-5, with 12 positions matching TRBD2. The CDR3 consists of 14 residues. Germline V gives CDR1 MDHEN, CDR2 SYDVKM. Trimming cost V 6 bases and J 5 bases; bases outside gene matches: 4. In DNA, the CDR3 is TGTGCCAGCAGGCGACTAGCGGGAGTGGAGACCCAGTACTTC. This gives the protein CASRRLAGVETQYF.

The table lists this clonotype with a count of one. The CDR3 DNA sequence: TGCAGCGTTGGGACTTCAGCGCGGAACGAGCAGTACTTC. Translation: CSVGTSARNEQYF. This rearrangement joins TRBV29-1 to TRBJ2-7, with a tentative D call TRBD2 (5 bases). Germline loops: CDR1 SQVTM, CDR2 ANQGSEA. This CDR3 spans 13 amino acids. V lost 4 bases to trimming and J lost 5 bases, with 15 bases between them.

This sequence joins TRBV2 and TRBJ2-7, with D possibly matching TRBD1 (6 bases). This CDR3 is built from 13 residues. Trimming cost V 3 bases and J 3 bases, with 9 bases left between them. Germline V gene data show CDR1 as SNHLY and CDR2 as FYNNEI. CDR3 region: CASSENRVYEQYF. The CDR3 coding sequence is TGTGCCAGCAGTGAGAACAGGGTCTACGAGCAGTACTTC.

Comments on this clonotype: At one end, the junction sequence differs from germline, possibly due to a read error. CDR3 sequence: CASSLEREETQCF. Written as DNA, the CDR3 is TGTGCCAGCAGCTTGGAAAGGGAGGAGACCCAGTGCTTC. V usage is TRBV7-9 and J usage is TRBJ2-1; a possible D gene is TRBD2 (6 bases). Germline CDR1 and CDR2: SEHNR and FQNEAQ (reference sequence). The CDR3 runs to 13 residues.

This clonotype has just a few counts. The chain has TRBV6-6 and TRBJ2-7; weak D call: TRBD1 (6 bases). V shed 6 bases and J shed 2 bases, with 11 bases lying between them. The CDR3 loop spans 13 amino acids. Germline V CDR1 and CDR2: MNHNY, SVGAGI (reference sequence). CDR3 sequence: CASRQGPPYEQYF. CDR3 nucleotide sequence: TGTGCCAGCAGACAGGGTCCTCCCTACGAGCAGTACTTC.

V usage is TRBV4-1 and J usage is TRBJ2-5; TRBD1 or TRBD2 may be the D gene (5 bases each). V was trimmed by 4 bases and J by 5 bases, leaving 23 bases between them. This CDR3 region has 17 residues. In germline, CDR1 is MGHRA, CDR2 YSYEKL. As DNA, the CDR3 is TGCGCCAGCAGCCCGGAAGAACTAGGTGGGGCTCTGGAGACCCAGTACTTC. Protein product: CASSPEELGGALETQYF.

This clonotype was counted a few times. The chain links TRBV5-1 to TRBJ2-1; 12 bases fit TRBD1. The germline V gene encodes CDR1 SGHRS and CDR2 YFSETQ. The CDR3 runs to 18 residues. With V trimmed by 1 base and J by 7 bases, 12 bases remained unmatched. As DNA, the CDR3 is TGCGCCAGCAGCTTGATTGTGCTATGGGACAGGGGGCGAAATGAGCAGTTCTTC. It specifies CASSLIVLWDRGRNEQFF.